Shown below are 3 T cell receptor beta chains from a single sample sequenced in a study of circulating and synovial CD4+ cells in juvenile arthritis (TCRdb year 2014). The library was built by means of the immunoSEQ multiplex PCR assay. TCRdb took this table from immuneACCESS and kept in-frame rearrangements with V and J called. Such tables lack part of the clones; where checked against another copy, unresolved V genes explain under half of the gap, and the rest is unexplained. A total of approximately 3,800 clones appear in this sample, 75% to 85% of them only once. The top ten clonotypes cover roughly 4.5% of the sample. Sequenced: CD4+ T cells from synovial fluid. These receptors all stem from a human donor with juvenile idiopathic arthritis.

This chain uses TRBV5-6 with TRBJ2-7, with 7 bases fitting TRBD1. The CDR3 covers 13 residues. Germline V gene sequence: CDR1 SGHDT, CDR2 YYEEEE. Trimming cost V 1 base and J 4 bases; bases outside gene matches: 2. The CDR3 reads CASSLTGVYEQYF. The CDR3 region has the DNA TGTGCCAGCAGCTTGACAGGGGTTTACGAGCAGTACTTC.

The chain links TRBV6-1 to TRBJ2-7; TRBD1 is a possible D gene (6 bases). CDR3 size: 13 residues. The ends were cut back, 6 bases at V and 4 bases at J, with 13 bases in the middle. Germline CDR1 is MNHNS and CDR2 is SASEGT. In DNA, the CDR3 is TGTGCCAGCAGCAGGGGTGTTGAGTACGAGCAGTACTTC. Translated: CASSRGVEYEQYF.

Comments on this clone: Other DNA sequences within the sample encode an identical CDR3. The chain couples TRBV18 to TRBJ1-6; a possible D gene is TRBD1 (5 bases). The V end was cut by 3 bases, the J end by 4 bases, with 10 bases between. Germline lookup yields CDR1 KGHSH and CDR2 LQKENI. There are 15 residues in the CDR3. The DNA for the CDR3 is TGTGCCAGCTCACCTTCGACAGCTTATAATTCACCCCTCCACTTT. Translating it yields CASSPSTAYNSPLHF.